Following are 30 T cell receptor beta chains from one sample sequenced in a study of shared clonotypes between healthy human individuals. Using immunoSEQ multiplex PCR, the repertoire was profiled, and TCRdb retains in-frame clones only, with some absent. The data contain more than 1.2 million clones, 98% of them singletons. Sequencing used naive CD4+ T cells sorted from blood. Stated subset: CD45RA+ positively selected. These receptors were taken from a man in his thirties or forties in good health.

The chain carries TRBV5-1 and TRBJ1-1; possibly TRBD1 for D (5 bases). Trimming removed 3 bases from V and 5 bases from J, with 20 bases in between. The CDR3 length is 16 residues. From germline, CDR1 is SGHRS and CDR2 YFSETQ. CDR3 DNA: TGCGCCAGCAGCTCTCGGGACGGCACGGGGAAGACTGAAGCTTTCTTT. This sequence encodes CASSSRDGTGKTEAFF.

The chain is built from TRBV18 and TRBJ2-2; D uncertain. The CDR3 consists of 11 residues. Germline CDR1 reads KGHSH; CDR2 reads LQKENI. Trimming stripped 3 bases from V and 7 bases from J, with 3 bases between. DNA of the CDR3: TGTGCCAGCTCACCGCGCGGGGAGCTGTTTTTT. Translating gives CASSPRGELFF.

Concerning this clone itself: The same CDR3 is also encoded by other DNA sequences in this sample. The rearrangement joins TRBV15 to TRBJ2-7, with D hard to call. V lost 0 bases to trimming and J lost 4 bases, with 1 base between them. Germline V lookup: CDR1 LNHNV, CDR2 YYDKDF (reference sequence). CDR3 length equals 11 residues. Here the CDR3 reads CATSREYEQYF. The CDR3, as DNA: TGTGCCACCAGCAGAGAGTACGAGCAGTACTTC.

The J gene is TRBJ1-1, the V gene TRBV7-2, with D perhaps matching TRBD1 (6 bases). The CDR3 has 13 residues. Trimming took off 5 bases at V and 3 bases at J, with 10 bases between the two ends. In germline, CDR1 is SGHTA, CDR2 FQGNSA. The DNA of the CDR3 is TGTGCCAGCAGCCGGGGGGCTTACACTGAAGCTTTCTTT. Translation gives CASSRGAYTEAFF.

This chain uses TRBV30 with TRBJ2-1; D unresolved. This CDR3 contains 10 residues. The germline V gene has CDR1 GTSNPN and CDR2 SVGIG (reference sequence). V dropped 4 bases and J dropped 10 bases, with 8 bases sitting between them. The CDR3 here is CAWKGLEQFF. CDR3 sequence (DNA): TGTGCCTGGAAGGGCCTAGAGCAGTTCTTC.

This chain connects TRBV14 to TRBJ2-7, with D perhaps matching TRBD2 (6 bases). This CDR3 region has 15 residues. Trimming shortened V by 3 bases and J by 2 bases, and 14 bases separated the two germline ends. The germline gives CDR1 SGHDN, CDR2 FVKESK. CDR3 sequence: CASSHHGGKPYEQYF. The CDR3 DNA sequence: TGTGCCAGCAGCCACCACGGAGGGAAACCCTACGAGCAGTACTTC.

The chain links TRBV28 to TRBJ1-1, with a tentative D call TRBD1 (5 bases). The CDR3 has 16 residues. Trimming took off 3 bases at V and 0 bases at J, with 14 bases between the two ends. Per the germline V gene, CDR1 is MDHEN and CDR2 is SYDVKM. CDR3: CASSLGQGLLNTEAFF. The CDR3 DNA reads TGTGCCAGCAGTTTGGGGCAGGGTCTTCTGAACACTGAAGCTTTCTTT.

This chain uses TRBV19 with TRBJ2-3; 9 bases are shared with TRBD1. V lost 6 bases, J lost 5 bases, and 12 bases stayed unmatched. Germline CDR1 LNHDA, CDR2 SQIVND (reference sequence). This CDR3 spans 16 amino acids. The CDR3 region has the DNA TGTGCCAGTAGCCCGCCACCGGGACAGGGATTAGATACGCAGTATTTT. Its protein is CASSPPPGQGLDTQYF.

This clone was counted a single time. Other DNA sequences in the same sample also yield this CDR3. The chain employs TRBV28 and TRBJ1-5; no reliable D call. This CDR3 has 12 amino acids. Trimming took off 6 bases at V and 1 base at J, with 4 bases between the two ends. Germline V gene sequence: CDR1 MDHEN, CDR2 SYDVKM. CDR3 nucleotide sequence: TGTGCCAGCAGAGACAGCAATCAGCCCCAGCATTTT. Amino acids: CASRDSNQPQHF.

This sequence joins TRBV11-2 and TRBJ2-5; no reliable D call. V was cut by 1 base and J by 6 bases, with 21 bases left in between. Germline assignment: CDR1 SGHAT and CDR2 FQNNGV. The CDR3 has 17 residues. This chain's CDR3 is CASSLGSASPNPKTQYF. CDR3 sequence (DNA): TGTGCCAGCAGCTTAGGCTCCGCCTCCCCGAATCCGAAGACCCAGTACTTC. The whole variable domain, remainder taken from reference TRBV11-2 and TRBJ2-5, is EAGVAQSPRYKIIEKRQSVAFWCNPISGHATLYWYQQILGQGPKLLIQFQNNGVVDDSQLPKDRFSAERLKGVDSTLKIQPAKLEDSAVYLCASSLGSASPNPKTQYFGPGTRLLVL.

The J gene is TRBJ2-3, the V gene TRBV27; no clear D gene. The germline CDR1 and CDR2 sequences are MNHEY and SMNVEV (reference sequence). The CDR3 length is 16 residues. V was clipped by 5 bases and J by 2 bases, with 17 bases between them. Here the CDR3 DNA reads TGTGCCAGCAGTACCCTTCTACTGCGGCTCACAGATACGCAGTATTTT. Translated: CASSTLLLRLTDTQYF.

The gene calls are TRBV10-3 and TRBJ2-1; the match to TRBD2 covers 15 bases. The CDR3 is 20 amino acids. CDR1 is ENHRY, CDR2 SYGVKD, per germline. Germline trimming cut 5 bases from V and 0 bases from J; bases unmatched to any gene: 11. The CDR3 DNA follows: TGTGCCATCAGTACACCGGGACTAGCGGGAGGTCATAGCTCCTACAATGAGCAGTTCTTC. Translated: CAISTPGLAGGHSSYNEQFF.

In its sample, this clone was seen once. The chain combines TRBV11-2 with TRBJ2-2; 7 nucleotides agree with TRBD2. Germline V gene lookup returns CDR1 SGHAT and CDR2 FQNNGV. Trimming at V came to 5 bases and at J to 2 bases, leaving 5 bases not matched to a gene. CDR3 size: 15 residues. The CDR3 region is CASSRSGLNTGELFF. As DNA, the CDR3 is TGTGCCAGCAGCCGTAGCGGGCTTAACACCGGGGAGCTGTTTTTT.

V is TRBV5-4 and J is TRBJ2-1, with TRBD1 identical over 7 bases. CDR1 and CDR2 from the germline V gene are SGHNT and YYREEE (reference sequence). The CDR3 covers 16 residues. Losses at the gene ends were 0 bases for V and 3 bases for J; bases not matched to a gene: 6. The CDR3 bases are TGTGCCAGCAGCTTGGCCGGGGACAGCCGCTACAATGAGCAGTTCTTC. Protein: CASSLAGDSRYNEQFF.

The chain recombines TRBV27 with TRBJ2-7, with a possible D match to TRBD1 (5 bases). V gave up 6 bases and J gave up 2 bases, with 17 bases separating them. The CDR3 is made up of 15 amino acids. Germline loops: CDR1 MNHEY, CDR2 SMNVEV (reference sequence). Here the CDR3 DNA reads TGTGCCAGCAGGCCCGGACAAGGGATAACCTACGAGCAGTACTTC. The encoded protein is CASRPGQGITYEQYF.

J is TRBJ2-2 and V is TRBV19; tentative D call: TRBD2 (7 bases). V shed 0 bases and J shed 6 bases, with 17 bases lying between them. This CDR3 has 17 amino acids. Per the germline V gene, CDR1 is LNHDA and CDR2 is SQIVND (reference sequence). CDR3 sequence reads: CASSIDRGRGGAGELFF. The CDR3, as DNA: TGTGCCAGTAGTATAGATCGGGGCAGGGGAGGGGCCGGGGAGCTGTTTTTT.

For this clone: Other DNA sequences of this sample code for an identical CDR3. This chain uses TRBV14 with TRBJ2-1; 9 positions match TRBD2. J was trimmed by 3 bases and V by 1 base; bases with no gene match: 1. CDR3 length: 15 residues. The germline gives CDR1 SGHDN, CDR2 FVKESK. The CDR3 nucleotides are TGTGCCAGCAGCCAAGGACTAGCGGACTACAATGAGCAGTTCTTC. It codes for CASSQGLADYNEQFF.

The table lists this clone with a count of one. The chain couples TRBV6-5 to TRBJ2-7; 8 nucleotides match TRBD1. Germline CDR1 reads MNHEY; CDR2 reads SVGAGI. V lost 7 bases, J lost 3 bases, and 2 bases stayed unmatched. CDR3 length: 12 amino acids. The CDR3 sequence: CASKTGGYEQYF. DNA of the CDR3: TGTGCCAGCAAAACAGGGGGCTACGAGCAGTACTTC.

V and J are TRBV30 and TRBJ2-1; 11 bases fit TRBD2. The CDR3 totals 16 residues. The germline gives CDR1 GTSNPN, CDR2 SVGIG (reference sequence). V shed 3 bases and J 7 bases; nucleotides not matched to a gene: 11. Written as DNA, the CDR3 is TGTGCCTGGAGCCCTATAACTAGCGGGAGAGGGAATGAGCAGTTCTTC. This codes for CAWSPITSGRGNEQFF.

Of note for this clone: The sample contains more than one DNA sequence encoding this CDR3. V usage is TRBV11-2 and J usage is TRBJ2-7; D is uncertain. Trimming took 1 base from V and 6 from J, leaving 7 bases between them. CDR3 length equals 12 residues. Germline CDR1 reads SGHAT; CDR2 reads FQNNGV. The CDR3: CASSLGPGEQYF. The CDR3 DNA sequence: TGTGCCAGCAGCTTAGGGCCCGGCGAGCAGTACTTC. Full variable domain (remainder filled in from reference TRBV11-2 and TRBJ2-7): EAGVAQSPRYKIIEKRQSVAFWCNPISGHATLYWYQQILGQGPKLLIQFQNNGVVDDSQLPKDRFSAERLKGVDSTLKIQPAKLEDSAVYLCASSLGPGEQYFGPGTRLTVT.

V is TRBV6-5 and J is TRBJ2-7, with 8 bases matching TRBD2. Trimming took 3 bases from V and 1 from J; bases not matched to a gene: 8. Germline V gene data show CDR1 as MNHEY and CDR2 as SVGAGI. The CDR3 covers 16 residues. DNA for the CDR3: TGTGCCAGCAGTTATAACGGACTAGCCAAGTCCTACGAGCAGTACTTC. Amino acid sequence: CASSYNGLAKSYEQYF.

The chain has TRBV4-3 and TRBJ2-7; D not resolved. The CDR3 is 14 amino acids. Germline V gives CDR1 LGHNA, CDR2 YSLEER. The V end was cut by 1 base, the J end by 12 bases, with 19 bases between. CDR3 residues: CASSQGLRLGERYF. DNA of the CDR3: TGCGCCAGCAGCCAAGGCCTCCGGTTAGGAGAACGGTACTTC.

The rearrangement links TRBV5-1 to TRBJ2-1; 8 nucleotides match TRBD1. Germline V gene data show CDR1 as SGHRS and CDR2 as YFSETQ. V shed 7 bases, J shed 4 bases, and the junction held 4 bases outside the gene matches. CDR3 length: 13 residues. CDR3 residues: CASSGQGYNEQFF. CDR3 nucleotides: TGCGCCAGCTCCGGACAGGGTTACAATGAGCAGTTCTTC.

The CDR3 loop is CASGDPSGNEKLFF. The CDR3 nucleotides are TGTGCCAGCGGAGATCCGTCCGGTAATGAAAAACTGTTTTTT. V and J are TRBV27 and TRBJ1-4; the D is unclear. Trimming cost V 8 bases and J 4 bases, with 14 bases left between them. Germline V gene sequence: CDR1 MNHEY, CDR2 SMNVEV (reference sequence). The CDR3 loop spans 14 amino acids.

This chain uses TRBV29-1 with TRBJ2-7; 9 bases fit TRBD1. V shed 1 base and J 4 bases; nucleotides not matched to a gene: 8. The CDR3 covers 15 residues. The germline CDR1 and CDR2 sequences are SQVTM and ANQGSEA. The CDR3 coding sequence is TGCAGCGTTGAAGGAGGCGGGACAGGGTTTTACGAGCAGTACTTC. Amino acids: CSVEGGGTGFYEQYF.

With regard to this clone: Other DNA sequences within the sample encode an identical CDR3. The chain uses TRBV7-9 and TRBJ2-3; no definite D call. Germline lookup yields CDR1 SEHNR and CDR2 FQNEAQ (reference sequence). The CDR3 runs 15 residues. Trimming stripped 1 base from V and 0 bases from J, with 8 bases between. This chain's CDR3 is CASSLGRTSTDTQYF. The CDR3 nucleotides read TGTGCCAGCAGCTTAGGAAGAACTAGCACAGATACGCAGTATTTT.

Here the CDR3 reads CASSPAREGSYEQYF. In DNA, the CDR3 is TGTGCCAGCAGCCCCGCCAGGGAGGGCTCCTACGAGCAGTACTTC. V usage is TRBV11-2 and J usage is TRBJ2-7; 7 nucleotides agree with TRBD2. Looked up from germline, CDR1 is SGHAT and CDR2 is FQNNGV. With 5 bases clipped from V and 0 bases from J, the junction kept 7 bases outside the gene matches. This CDR3 is built from 15 residues.

This chain links TRBV6-6 with TRBJ2-2; 9 positions match TRBD1. This CDR3 is 16 amino acids long. Germline-derived CDR1 and CDR2 are MNHNY and SVGAGI (reference sequence). The V gene end was trimmed by 6 bases and the J gene end by 2 bases; junction bases not matched to a gene: 7. The CDR3 spells CASRGPGQGNTGELFF. Here the CDR3 DNA reads TGTGCCAGCAGAGGACCGGGACAGGGAAACACCGGGGAGCTGTTTTTT.

The rearrangement uses TRBV7-3 and TRBJ2-1; 8 positions match TRBD2. The germline V gene has CDR1 SGHTA and CDR2 FQGTGA. This CDR3 spans 15 amino acids. Germline trimming cut 6 bases from V and 3 bases from J; bases unmatched to any gene: 7. The CDR3 region is CASRPPGGSYNEQFF. The CDR3 bases are TGTGCCAGCAGACCCCCGGGAGGGAGCTACAATGAGCAGTTCTTC.

The chain carries TRBV7-2 and TRBJ2-3; no definite D call. Trimming left V 5 bases short and J 0 bases short, with 15 bases between. Germline V gene sequence: CDR1 SGHTA, CDR2 FQGNSA. This CDR3 is built from 16 residues. The CDR3 sequence: CASSQNKKPSTDTQYF. DNA for the CDR3: TGTGCCAGCAGCCAGAACAAAAAACCAAGCACAGATACGCAGTATTTT.